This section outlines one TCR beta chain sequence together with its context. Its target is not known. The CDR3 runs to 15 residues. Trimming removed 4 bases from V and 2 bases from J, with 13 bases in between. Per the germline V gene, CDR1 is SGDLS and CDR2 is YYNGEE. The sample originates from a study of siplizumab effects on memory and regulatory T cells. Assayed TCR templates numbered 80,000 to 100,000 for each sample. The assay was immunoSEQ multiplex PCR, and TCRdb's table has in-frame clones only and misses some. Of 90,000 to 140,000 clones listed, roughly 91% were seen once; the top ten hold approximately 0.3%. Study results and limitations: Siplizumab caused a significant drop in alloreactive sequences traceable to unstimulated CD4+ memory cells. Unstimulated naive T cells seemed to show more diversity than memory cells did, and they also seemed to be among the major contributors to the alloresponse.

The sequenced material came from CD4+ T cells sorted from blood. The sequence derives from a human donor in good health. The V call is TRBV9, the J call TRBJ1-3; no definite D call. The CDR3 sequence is CASSPLPRAGNTIYF. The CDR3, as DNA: TGTGCCAGCAGCCCCCTCCCTCGGGCTGGAAACACCATATATTTT.